What follows are 19 T cell receptor beta chains derived from one specimen sequenced in a study of blood T cell repertoires in COVID-19. The data were produced by immunoSEQ multiplex PCR, yet TCRdb's version contains in-frame clones alone and is incomplete. Among 25,000 to 40,000 clones listed, around nine tenths were seen once. Sequencing input: peripheral blood. Receptors originate from a human donor with active COVID-19. The donor label of this sample is uncertain.

The J gene is TRBJ1-2, the V gene TRBV18; D gene uncertain. The length of the CDR3 is 14 residues. Germline V gene sequence: CDR1 KGHSH, CDR2 LQKENI. V was trimmed by 3 bases and J by 10 bases, leaving 18 bases between them. CDR3 sequence reads: CASSPEGAYPAYTF. CDR3 sequence (DNA): TGTGCCAGCTCACCGGAGGGCGCCTATCCCGCCTACACCTTC.

This clone was recorded only once. CDR3 in amino acids: CASSLRQNSPLHF. In DNA form, the CDR3 reads TGTGCCAGCAGTCTAAGACAGAATTCACCCCTCCACTTT. The chain has TRBV12-3 or TRBV12-4 and TRBJ1-6; D perhaps matches TRBD1 (5 bases). The CDR3 length is 13 residues. V was pared by 5 bases and J by 7 bases, with 9 bases between.

This clone was recorded once. The junction and the germline gene differ at one end; a read error may be behind it. CDR3 region: CASSSPLGRTNF. The CDR3 region has the DNA TGTGCCAGCAGTTCCCCCTTGGGACGGACTAATTTT. V gene TRBV12-3 or TRBV12-4 combines with J gene TRBJ1-5; a possible D gene is TRBD1 (5 bases). This CDR3 region has 12 residues.

The rearrangement uses TRBV29-1 and TRBJ1-2; 9 bases map to TRBD1. CDR1 and CDR2 from the germline V gene are SQVTM and ANQGSEA. The junction had 6 bases not matched to a gene; V was cut back by 4 bases and J by 6 bases. The CDR3 runs to 13 residues. The CDR3 sequence: CSVGNRGLDGYTF. DNA of the CDR3: TGCAGCGTTGGTAACAGGGGGCTAGATGGCTACACCTTC. Drawing the rest from reference TRBV29-1 and TRBJ1-2, the complete variable domain is SAVISQKPSRDICQRGTSLTIQCQVDSQVTMMFWYRQQPGQSLTLIATANQGSEATYESGFVIDKFPISRPNLTFSTLTVSNMSPEDSSIYLCSVGNRGLDGYTFGSGTRLTVV.

J is TRBJ2-7 and V is TRBV11-2; 7 bases are a match to TRBD1. Per germline, CDR1 SGHAT and CDR2 FQNNGV. This CDR3 comprises 13 residues. V lost 0 bases to trimming and J lost 7 bases; unmatched junction nucleotides: 3. CDR3 loop: CASSLDRQGEQYF. The CDR3 bases are TGTGCCAGCAGCTTAGATCGACAGGGAGAGCAGTACTTC.

In its sample, this clone was seen once. This chain links TRBV9 with TRBJ2-7; TRBD1 matches at 7 bases. The CDR3 extends over 13 amino acids. With V trimmed by 4 bases and J by 0 bases, 1 base remained unmatched. CDR1 and CDR2 from the germline V gene are SGDLS and YYNGEE. Here the CDR3 DNA reads TGTGCCAGCAGCCGGGACAGCTCCTACGAGCAGTACTTC. This codes for CASSRDSSYEQYF.

The chain recombines TRBV4-2 with TRBJ2-3; 9 positions agree with TRBD2. Germline V gives CDR1 LGHNA, CDR2 YNFKEQ. The CDR3 consists of 19 residues. The J segment lost 1 base and the V segment lost 0 bases, leaving 11 bases of the junction unmatched. Here the CDR3 DNA reads TGTGCCAGCAGCCAAGATGCTAGCGGGGCCGGAAAGGGCACAGATACGCAGTATTTT. Translated: CASSQDASGAGKGTDTQYF.

This rearrangement joins TRBV2 to TRBJ2-7; 8 nucleotides agree with TRBD1. Losses at the gene ends were 9 bases for V and 6 bases for J; bases not matched to a gene: 10. The CDR3 is 13 amino acids. The germline gives CDR1 SNHLY, CDR2 FYNNEI. The CDR3 nucleotides are TGTGCCAGTAGGAGACAGGGGATAAGCGAGCAGTACTTC. This translates into CASRRQGISEQYF.

A single count supports this clone. V usage is TRBV29-1 and J usage is TRBJ1-1, with 10 bases matching TRBD1. This CDR3 contains 13 residues. Trimming took 5 bases from V and 4 from J; bases not matched to a gene: 4. Looked up from germline, CDR1 is SQVTM and CDR2 is ANQGSEA. The CDR3 region has the DNA TGCAGCGTTCGCAGACAGGGGGCCACTGAAGCTTTCTTT. Protein product: CSVRRQGATEAFF.

This chain joins TRBV6-2 or TRBV6-3 and TRBJ1-2; 7 bases agree with TRBD1. In germline, CDR1 is MNHEY, CDR2 SVGEGT. Losses at the gene ends were 5 bases for V and 4 bases for J; bases not matched to a gene: 4. The CDR3 spans 13 residues. CDR3 sequence: CASSVRDSYGYTF. The CDR3 DNA is TGTGCCAGCAGTGTCCGGGACAGCTATGGCTACACCTTC.

The genes are TRBV6-6 and TRBJ2-7; TRBD1 aligns across 9 bases. The CDR3 has 16 amino acids. The junction had 7 bases not matched to a gene; V was cut back by 4 bases and J by 0 bases. Looked up from germline, CDR1 is MNHNY and CDR2 is SVGAGI (reference sequence). The CDR3 region has the DNA TGTGCCAGCAGTTCCCGGGACAGGGTATCCTCCTACGAGCAGTACTTC. Its translation is CASSSRDRVSSYEQYF.

The gene calls are TRBV19 and TRBJ1-2; a possible D gene is TRBD1 (5 bases). V was pared by 5 bases and J by 0 bases, with 19 bases between. The V gene's germline CDR1 is LNHDA and CDR2 SQIVND (reference sequence). This CDR3 comprises 17 residues. CDR3 residues: CASSAEDSPRANYGYTF. The CDR3 nucleotides are TGTGCCAGTAGTGCTGAAGACAGCCCGAGAGCTAACTATGGCTACACCTTC.

The rearrangement joins TRBV4-1 to TRBJ1-1; no clear D gene. Trimming removed 4 bases from V and 6 bases from J, with 15 bases in between. Germline V gene sequence: CDR1 MGHRA, CDR2 YSYEKL. The CDR3 sequence is 14 residues long. The CDR3 DNA follows: TGCGCCAGCAGCCCCGTAGGTGGGCAGTCTGAAGCTTTCTTT. This translates into CASSPVGGQSEAFF.

This chain joins TRBV13 and TRBJ1-4, with D possibly being TRBD1 (6 bases). There are 15 residues in the CDR3. With 5 bases removed from V and 3 bases from J, the gap between germline ends came to 13 bases. Germline CDR1 reads PRHDT; CDR2 reads FYEKMQ (reference sequence). Here the CDR3 reads CASSEGVRANEKLFF. The DNA of the CDR3 is TGTGCCAGCAGCGAGGGGGTACGGGCTAATGAAAAACTGTTTTTT.

The V and J genes are TRBV6-2 or TRBV6-3 and TRBJ2-1; D is perhaps TRBD2 (6 bases). The ends were cut back, 0 bases at V and 4 bases at J, with 16 bases in the middle. CDR3 length: 17 amino acids. The V gene's germline CDR1 is MNHEY and CDR2 SVGEGT. The CDR3 reads CASSYSDYLVAYNEQFF. The CDR3 nucleotides are TGTGCCAGCAGTTACTCGGACTATTTGGTAGCATACAATGAGCAGTTCTTC.

The chain links TRBV5-1 to TRBJ1-2; 8 bases align to TRBD1. V lost 3 bases to trimming and J lost 7 bases; unmatched junction nucleotides: 11. CDR3 length: 15 amino acids. CDR1 and CDR2 (germline): SGHRS, YFSETQ. CDR3 sequence (DNA): TGCGCCAGCAGCTATAACTCAGGGGGCCGATCTGGCTACACCTTC. Residues: CASSYNSGGRSGYTF. Using reference TRBV5-1 and TRBJ1-2 for the parts outside the CDR3, the full variable domain is KAGVTQTPRYLIKTRGQQVTLSCSPISGHRSVSWYQQTPGQGLQFLFEYFSETQRNKGNFPGRFSGRQFSNSRSEMNVSTLELGDSALYLCASSYNSGGRSGYTFGSGTRLTVV.

The chain combines TRBV7-2 with TRBJ2-7, with TRBD1 as a possible D gene (9 bases). The CDR3 consists of 18 residues. With 2 bases removed from V and 5 bases from J, the gap between germline ends came to 25 bases. CDR1 and CDR2 (germline): SGHTA, FQGNSA. DNA of the CDR3: TGTGCCAGCAGCTTATATTTCGGGAGGGTACAGGGGGCCAACGAGCAGTACTTC. This gives the protein CASSLYFGRVQGANEQYF.

The rearrangement links TRBV6-5 to TRBJ1-1, with 11 nucleotides matching TRBD1. CDR3 length: 13 residues. CDR1 is MNHEY, CDR2 SVGAGI, per germline. V lost 4 bases and J lost 10; bases outside the gene matches: 5. The DNA for the CDR3 is TGTGCCAGCAGTTCCAGGACAGGGGGCCTAGCTTTCTTT. Encoded protein: CASSSRTGGLAFF.

This chain links TRBV2 with TRBJ2-2, with D possibly matching TRBD2 (6 bases). V was cut by 7 bases and J by 6 bases, with 15 bases left in between. CDR3 length: 14 residues. In germline, CDR1 is SNHLY, CDR2 FYNNEI. The CDR3 here is CASIAGTMAGELFF. As DNA, the CDR3 is TGTGCCAGCATTGCGGGGACGATGGCCGGGGAGCTGTTTTTT.